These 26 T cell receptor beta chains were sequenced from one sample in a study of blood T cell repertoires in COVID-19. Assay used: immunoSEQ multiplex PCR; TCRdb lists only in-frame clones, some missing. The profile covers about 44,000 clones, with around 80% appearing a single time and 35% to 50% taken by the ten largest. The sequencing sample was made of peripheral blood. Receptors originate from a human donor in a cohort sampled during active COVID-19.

The CDR3 region has the DNA TGTGCCAGCTCCCCTGAAGGGGGGAACACTGAAGCTTTCTTT. Its protein is CASSPEGGNTEAFF. This rearrangement joins TRBV18 to TRBJ1-1; D might be TRBD1 (6 bases). V was shortened by 6 bases and J by 1 base, with 12 bases between the two germline ends. This CDR3 spans 14 amino acids. Germline V CDR1 and CDR2: KGHSH, LQKENI.

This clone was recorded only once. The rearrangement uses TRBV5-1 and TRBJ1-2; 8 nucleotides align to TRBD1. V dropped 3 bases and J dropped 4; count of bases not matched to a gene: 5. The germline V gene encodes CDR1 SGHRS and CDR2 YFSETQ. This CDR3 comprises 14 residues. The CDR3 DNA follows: TGCGCCAGCAGCTCGGACAGGGTTTCCTATGGCTACACCTTC. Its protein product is CASSSDRVSYGYTF.

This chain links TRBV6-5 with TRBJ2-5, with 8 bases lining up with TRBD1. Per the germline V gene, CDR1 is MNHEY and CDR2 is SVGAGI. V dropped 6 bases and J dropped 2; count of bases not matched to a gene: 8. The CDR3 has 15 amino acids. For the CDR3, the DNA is TGTGCCAGCAGACGTGGACAGGGTGTGCAAGAGACCCAGTACTTC. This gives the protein CASRRGQGVQETQYF.

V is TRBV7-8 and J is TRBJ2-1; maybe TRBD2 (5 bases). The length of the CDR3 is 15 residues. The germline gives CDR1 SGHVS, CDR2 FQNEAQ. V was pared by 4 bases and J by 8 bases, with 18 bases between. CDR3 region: CASSSPDSKSYEQFF. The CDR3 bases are TGTGCCAGCAGCTCCCCGGACTCGAAGTCATATGAGCAGTTCTTC.

As DNA, the CDR3 is TGTGCCAGCAGCCGCGGTGACAGGGAGCAAGAGACCCAGTACTTC. Translated, it gives CASSRGDREQETQYF. The chain has TRBV3-1 (or the pseudogene TRBV3-2) and TRBJ2-5; TRBD1 aligns across 7 bases. In germline, CDR1 is LGHDT, CDR2 YNNKEL (reference sequence). Unmatched junction bases numbered 7, after V lost 4 bases and J lost 2 bases. CDR3 size: 15 residues.

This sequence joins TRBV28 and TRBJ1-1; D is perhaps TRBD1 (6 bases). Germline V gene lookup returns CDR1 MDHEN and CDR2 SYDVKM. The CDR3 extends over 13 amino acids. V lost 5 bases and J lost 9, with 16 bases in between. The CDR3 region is CASSPIGGRQAFF. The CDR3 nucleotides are TGTGCCAGCAGTCCCATCGGGGGGCGGCAAGCTTTCTTT.

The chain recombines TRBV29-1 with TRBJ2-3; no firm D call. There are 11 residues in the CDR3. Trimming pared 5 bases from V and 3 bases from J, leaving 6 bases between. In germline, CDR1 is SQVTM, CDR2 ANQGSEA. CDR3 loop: CSVHRTDTQYF. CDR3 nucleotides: TGCAGCGTTCACCGGACAGATACGCAGTATTTT.

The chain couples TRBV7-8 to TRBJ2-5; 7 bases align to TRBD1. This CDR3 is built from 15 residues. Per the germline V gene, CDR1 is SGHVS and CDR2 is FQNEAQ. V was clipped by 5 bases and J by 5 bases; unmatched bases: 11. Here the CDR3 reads CASSPWTGDKETQYF. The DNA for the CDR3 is TGTGCCAGCAGCCCCTGGACAGGAGATAAGGAGACCCAGTACTTC.

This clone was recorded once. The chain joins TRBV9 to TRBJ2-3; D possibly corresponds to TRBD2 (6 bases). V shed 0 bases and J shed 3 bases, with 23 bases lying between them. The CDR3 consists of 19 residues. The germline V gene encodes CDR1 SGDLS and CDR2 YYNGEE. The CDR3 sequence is CASSVAPWRGRVETDTQYF. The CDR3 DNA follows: TGTGCCAGCAGCGTAGCCCCCTGGCGGGGCAGGGTGGAGACAGATACGCAGTATTTT.

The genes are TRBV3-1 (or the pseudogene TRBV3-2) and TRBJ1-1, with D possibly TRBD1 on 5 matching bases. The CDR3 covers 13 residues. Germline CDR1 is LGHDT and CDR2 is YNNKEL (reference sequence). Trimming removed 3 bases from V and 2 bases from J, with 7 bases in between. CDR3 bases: TGTGCCAGCAGCCAGACAGTCAACACTGAAGCTTTCTTT. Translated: CASSQTVNTEAFF.

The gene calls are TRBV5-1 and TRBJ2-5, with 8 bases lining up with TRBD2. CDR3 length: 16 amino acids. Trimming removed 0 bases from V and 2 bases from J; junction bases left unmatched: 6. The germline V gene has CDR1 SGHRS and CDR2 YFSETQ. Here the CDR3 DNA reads TGCGCCAGCAGCTTGGCTCCCACTAGCGGACAAGAGACCCAGTACTTC. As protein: CASSLAPTSGQETQYF.

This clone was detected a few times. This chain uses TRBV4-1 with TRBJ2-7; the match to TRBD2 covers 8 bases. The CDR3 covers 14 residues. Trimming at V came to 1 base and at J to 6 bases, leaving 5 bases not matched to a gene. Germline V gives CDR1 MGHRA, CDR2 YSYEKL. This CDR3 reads CASSQGEGTSEQYF. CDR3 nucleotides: TGCGCCAGCAGCCAAGGCGAAGGGACTAGCGAGCAGTACTTC.

This chain's CDR3 is CASSLDQGQGETQYF. The CDR3 DNA is TGCGCCAGCAGCTTGGATCAGGGACAGGGAGAGACCCAGTACTTC. The J gene is TRBJ2-5, the V gene TRBV5-1; 9 nucleotides match TRBD1. J gave up 4 bases and V 0 bases, and 4 bases lay outside the gene matches. Germline CDR1 reads SGHRS; CDR2 reads YFSETQ. CDR3 length equals 15 residues. Together with reference TRBV5-1 and TRBJ2-5, the CDR3 gives the full variable domain: KAGVTQTPRYLIKTRGQQVTLSCSPISGHRSVSWYQQTPGQGLQFLFEYFSETQRNKGNFPGRFSGRQFSNSRSEMNVSTLELGDSALYLCASSLDQGQGETQYFGPGTRLLVL.

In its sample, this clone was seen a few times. The CDR3 DNA reads as TGCGCCAGCAGCTTGGGGCAGGGGCATTCACCCCTCCACTTT. It encodes CASSLGQGHSPLHF. V usage is TRBV5-1 and J usage is TRBJ1-6; TRBD1 is a possible D gene (6 bases). CDR1 is SGHRS, CDR2 YFSETQ, per germline. CDR3 length: 14 amino acids. The V end was cut by 0 bases, the J end by 8 bases, with 9 bases between.

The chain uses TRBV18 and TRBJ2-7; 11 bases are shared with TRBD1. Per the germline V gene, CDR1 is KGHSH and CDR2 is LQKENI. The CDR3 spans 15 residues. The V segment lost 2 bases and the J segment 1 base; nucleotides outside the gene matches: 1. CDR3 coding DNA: TGTGCCAGCTCACCAGGGACAGGGGGATCCTACGAGCAGTACGTC. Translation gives CASSPGTGGSYEQYV.

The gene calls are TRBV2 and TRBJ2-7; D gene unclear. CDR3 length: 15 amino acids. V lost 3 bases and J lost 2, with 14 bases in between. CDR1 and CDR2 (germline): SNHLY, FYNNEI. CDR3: CASSESAGLPYEQYF. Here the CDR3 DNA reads TGTGCCAGCAGTGAGTCGGCAGGCCTCCCCTACGAGCAGTACTTC.

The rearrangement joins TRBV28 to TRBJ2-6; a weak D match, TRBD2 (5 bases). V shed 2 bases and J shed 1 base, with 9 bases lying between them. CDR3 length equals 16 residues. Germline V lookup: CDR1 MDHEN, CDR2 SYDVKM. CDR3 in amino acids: CASSLARGSGANVLTF. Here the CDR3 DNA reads TGTGCCAGCAGTTTAGCCCGAGGGTCTGGGGCCAACGTCCTGACTTTC.

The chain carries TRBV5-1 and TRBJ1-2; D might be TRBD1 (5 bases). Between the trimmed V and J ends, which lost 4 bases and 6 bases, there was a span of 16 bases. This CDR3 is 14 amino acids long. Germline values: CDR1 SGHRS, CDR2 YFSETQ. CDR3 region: CASSLAREAHGYTF. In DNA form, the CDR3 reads TGCGCCAGCAGCCTGGCCAGGGAGGCGCATGGCTACACCTTC.

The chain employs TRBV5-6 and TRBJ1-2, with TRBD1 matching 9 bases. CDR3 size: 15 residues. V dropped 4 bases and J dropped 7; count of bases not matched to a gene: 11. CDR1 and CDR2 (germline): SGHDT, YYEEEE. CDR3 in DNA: TGTGCCAGCAGCCGACTAATCACAGGGGGCATTGGCTACACCTTC. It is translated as CASSRLITGGIGYTF. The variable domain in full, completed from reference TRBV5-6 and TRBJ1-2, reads DAGVTQSPTHLIKTRGQQVTLRCSPKSGHDTVSWYQQALGQGPQFIFQYYEEEERQRGNFPDRFSGHQFPNYSSELNVNALLLGDSALYLCASSRLITGGIGYTFGSGTRLTVV.

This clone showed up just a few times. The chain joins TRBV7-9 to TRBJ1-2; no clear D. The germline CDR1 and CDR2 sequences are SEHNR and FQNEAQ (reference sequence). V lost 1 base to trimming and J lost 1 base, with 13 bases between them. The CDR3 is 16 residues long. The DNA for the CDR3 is TGTGCCAGCAGCTTAGAAATGTACAGTCATAACTATGGCTACACCTTC. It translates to CASSLEMYSHNYGYTF. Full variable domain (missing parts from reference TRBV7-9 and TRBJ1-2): DTGVSQNPRHKITKRGQNVTFRCDPISEHNRLYWYRQTLGQGPEFLTYFQNEAQLEKSRLLSDRFSAERPKGSFSTLEIQRTEQGDSAMYLCASSLEMYSHNYGYTFGSGTRLTVV.

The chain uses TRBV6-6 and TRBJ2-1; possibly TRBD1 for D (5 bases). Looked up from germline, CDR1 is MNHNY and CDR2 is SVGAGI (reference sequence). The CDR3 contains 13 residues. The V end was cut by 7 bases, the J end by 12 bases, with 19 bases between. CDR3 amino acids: CASNRQISGVQFF. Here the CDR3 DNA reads TGTGCCAGCAACAGACAGATTTCGGGTGTGCAGTTCTTC.

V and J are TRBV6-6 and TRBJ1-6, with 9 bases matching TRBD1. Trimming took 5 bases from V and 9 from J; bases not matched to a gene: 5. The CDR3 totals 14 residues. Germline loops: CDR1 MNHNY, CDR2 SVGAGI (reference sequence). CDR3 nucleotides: TGTGCCAGCAGTCATGGACAGGGGTCTTCACCCCTCCACTTT. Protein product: CASSHGQGSSPLHF.

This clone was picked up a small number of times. This chain's CDR3 is CASSPSGTSGRDNEQFF. The CDR3 DNA reads as TGTGCCAGCTCACCATCGGGGACTAGCGGGAGAGACAATGAGCAGTTCTTC. The chain links TRBV18 to TRBJ2-1, with TRBD2 matching 14 bases. Unmatched junction bases numbered 5, after V lost 2 bases and J lost 5 bases. The CDR3 is made up of 17 amino acids. Per the germline V gene, CDR1 is KGHSH and CDR2 is LQKENI.

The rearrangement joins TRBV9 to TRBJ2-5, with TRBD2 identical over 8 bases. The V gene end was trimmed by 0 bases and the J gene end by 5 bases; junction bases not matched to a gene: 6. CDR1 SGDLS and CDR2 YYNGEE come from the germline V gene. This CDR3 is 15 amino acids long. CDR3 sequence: CASSVAATGGETQYF. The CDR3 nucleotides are TGTGCCAGCAGCGTAGCGGCCACGGGGGGGGAGACCCAGTACTTC.

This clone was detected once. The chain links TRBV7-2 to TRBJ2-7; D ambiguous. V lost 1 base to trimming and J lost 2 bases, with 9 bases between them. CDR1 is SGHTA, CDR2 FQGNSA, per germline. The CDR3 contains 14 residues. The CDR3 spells CASSLGAHTYEQYF. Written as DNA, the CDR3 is TGTGCCAGCAGCTTAGGAGCGCATACCTACGAGCAGTACTTC.

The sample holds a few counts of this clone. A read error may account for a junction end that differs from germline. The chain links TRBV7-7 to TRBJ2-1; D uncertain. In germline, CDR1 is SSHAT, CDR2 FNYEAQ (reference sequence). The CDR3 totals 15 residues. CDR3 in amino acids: CASSLNLGEGNEQFF. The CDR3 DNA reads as TGTGCTAGCAGCTTAAACCTCGGAGAAGGAAATGAGCAGTTCTTC.